This record covers a single TCR beta chain. This clonotype has a handful of counts. Its cognate antigen has yet to be identified. Base qualities are not recorded, but no much larger clone differs from it by a single base. Trimming takes 5 bases from V and 1 base from J, and the germline ends sit 14 bases apart. Per the germline V gene, MNHEY is the CDR1 and SVGAGI is the CDR2. The CDR3 measures 15 amino acids from cysteine to phenylalanine. Of the read, only the CDR3 DNA is kept; its 45 bases are in frame from base 1. The entry originates in a study listed by TCRdb under 2016. Libraries were built with RT-PCR. TCRdb shows the sequencer as Illumina MiSeq. The public reads were quality trimmed at Q25 with fastp and then assembled into clones with MiXCR by TCRdb, keeping productive beta chains. CDR3 protein sequences are deduplicated, and each keeps its most common genes and DNA. In this sample the table shows about 680,000 distinct CDR3 sequences, approximately 15% of which occur a single time. Of the sample, 3.6% falls within the top ten clones.

The chain employs TRBV6-5 and TRBJ1-2; D gene: possibly TRBD1, on 5 matching bases. The sequencing input was memory CD4+ T cells from blood. The receptor comes from a female donor in good health, serving as a healthy control. In nucleotide form, the sequence is TGTGCCAGCAGTCCCACGGGGCTGTTTAACTATGGCTACACCTTC. It encodes CASSPTGLFNYGYTF.